These 15 T cell receptor beta chains were sequenced from one sample in a study of cytomegalovirus exposure and HLA in healthy donors. PCR primers comprised 60 Vbeta and 13 Jbeta primers. Generated by immunoSEQ multiplex PCR, the TCRdb table keeps only in-frame clones and is missing some. The sample records some 200,000 clones, roughly 82% being singletons. The material sequenced was PBMCs. The receptor source for this set is a woman aged 45-65 years in good health and CMV-seropositive.

The CDR3 bases are TGCGCCAGCAGCTGGGTGAGCGGGGGGCACAGAGAGACCCAGTACTTC. This translates into CASSWVSGGHRETQYF. J is TRBJ2-5 and V is TRBV5-1, with 9 bases identical to TRBD2. With V trimmed by 3 bases and J by 4 bases, 10 bases remained unmatched. Germline V gives CDR1 SGHRS, CDR2 YFSETQ. The CDR3 is 16 residues long.

The gene calls are TRBV7-9 and TRBJ1-6, with TRBD1 as a possible D gene (6 bases). V shed 4 bases and J shed 7 bases, with 14 bases lying between them. The germline V gene encodes CDR1 SEHNR and CDR2 FQNEAQ (reference sequence). This CDR3 has 15 amino acids. The CDR3 loop reads CASSSGQGQNSPLHF. The DNA for the CDR3 is TGTGCCAGCAGCTCCGGTCAGGGGCAAAATTCACCCCTCCACTTT.

DNA for the CDR3: TGTGCCAGCAGCGCACGGACTAGCGGGGGGGCCTACAATGAGCAGTTCTTC. Residues: CASSARTSGGAYNEQFF. V usage is TRBV7-8 and J usage is TRBJ2-1; 15 bases are shared with TRBD2. This CDR3 contains 17 residues. Trimming at V came to 5 bases and at J to 2 bases, leaving 4 bases not matched to a gene. CDR1 and CDR2 (germline): SGHVS, FQNEAQ.

The rearrangement joins TRBV11-2 to TRBJ1-6; D unresolved. CDR1 is SGHAT, CDR2 FQNNGV, per germline. This CDR3 region has 15 residues. Trimming cost V 1 base and J 10 bases, with 14 bases left between them. CDR3 protein: CASSLGSVINSPLHF. The CDR3 region has the DNA TGTGCCAGCAGCTTAGGCTCAGTGATAAACTCACCCCTCCACTTT.

Only a few counts were recorded for this clone. J is TRBJ2-3 and V is TRBV27; TRBD1 matches at 9 bases. CDR1 is MNHEY and CDR2 is SMNVEV in the germline V gene (reference sequence). Trimming cost V 6 bases and J 8 bases; bases outside gene matches: 24. The CDR3 covers 19 residues. The CDR3 DNA follows: TGTGCCAGCAGACCCTTCGGGGCGCATAGGACAGGGGACCGGGGTACGCAGTATTTT. As protein: CASRPFGAHRTGDRGTQYF.

The rearrangement links TRBV9 to TRBJ1-5; D possibly corresponds to TRBD1 (6 bases). The CDR3 contains 15 residues. Germline CDR1 SGDLS, CDR2 YYNGEE. V was clipped by 0 bases and J by 7 bases, with 14 bases between them. The CDR3 spells CASSVEGGVGQPQHF. The CDR3 bases are TGTGCCAGCAGCGTAGAAGGGGGGGTAGGACAGCCCCAGCATTTT.

The rearrangement links TRBV6-1 to TRBJ2-3, with 10 bases that match TRBD2. The CDR3 sequence is 15 residues long. With 6 bases clipped from V and 1 base from J, the junction kept 4 bases outside the gene matches. Looked up from germline, CDR1 is MNHNS and CDR2 is SASEGT. The CDR3 DNA is TGTGCCAGCAGATCCGGGACTAGCGGCACAGATACGCAGTATTTT. It translates to CASRSGTSGTDTQYF.

This clone has just a few counts. The J gene is TRBJ1-4, the V gene TRBV28; TRBD1 matches 7 bases. The CDR3 contains 14 residues. V was clipped by 1 base and J by 6 bases; unmatched bases: 2. Germline loops: CDR1 MDHEN, CDR2 SYDVKM. The CDR3 DNA sequence: TGTGCCAGCAGTTTATCAGGGGGTTATGAAAAACTGTTTTTT. Translating it yields CASSLSGGYEKLFF.

This clone was observed once. V usage is TRBV25-1 and J usage is TRBJ1-1; D is perhaps TRBD1 (6 bases). Germline-derived CDR1 and CDR2 are MGHDK and SYGVNS. The CDR3 has 13 amino acids. V was shortened by 7 bases and J by 1 base, with 10 bases between the two germline ends. CDR3 DNA: TGTGCCAGCACCCTGGGACAGAACACTGAAGCTTTCTTT. Residues: CASTLGQNTEAFF.

In regard to this clone: Sequence at one end of the junction differs from germline and may be a read error. The V gene is TRBV5-1, the J gene TRBJ1-4; 8 nucleotides line up with TRBD1. This CDR3 has 15 amino acids. Germline V gene lookup returns CDR1 SGHRS and CDR2 YFSETQ. Here the CDR3 reads CASVNRGSTNEKLFF. In nucleotides, the CDR3 is TGTGCCAGCGTAAACAGGGGGTCAACTAATGAAAAACTGTTTTTT. Complete variable domain (other parts from reference TRBV5-1 and TRBJ1-4): KAGVTQTPRYLIKTRGQQVTLSCSPISGHRSVSWYQQTPGQGLQFLFEYFSETQRNKGNFPGRFSGRQFSNSRSEMNVSTLELGDSALYLCASVNRGSTNEKLFFGSGTQLSVL.

The V gene is TRBV4-1, the J gene TRBJ1-2; D may be TRBD1 (6 bases). Trimming removed 0 bases from V and 0 bases from J, with 11 bases in between. Germline V CDR1 and CDR2: MGHRA, YSYEKL. The CDR3 runs to 16 residues. This CDR3 reads CASSQDSNRANYGYTF. The CDR3 bases are TGCGCCAGCAGCCAAGATAGTAACAGGGCTAACTATGGCTACACCTTC.

The chain's CDR3 is CASSPSTVEYGYTF. In nucleotides, the CDR3 is TGTGCCAGCTCACCATCCACGGTAGAATATGGCTACACCTTC. The chain is built from TRBV18 and TRBJ1-2; D is unclear. Germline values: CDR1 KGHSH, CDR2 LQKENI. With 2 bases removed from V and 5 bases from J, the gap between germline ends came to 12 bases. The CDR3 length is 14 residues.

The chain has TRBV18 and TRBJ2-7, with D perhaps TRBD1 (6 bases). This CDR3 is built from 14 residues. The germline CDR1 and CDR2 sequences are KGHSH and LQKENI. Trimming shortened V by 3 bases and J by 7 bases, and 16 bases separated the two germline ends. CDR3 in amino acids: CASSPQTGGSEQYF. In DNA, the CDR3 is TGTGCCAGCTCACCCCAGACAGGTGGGAGTGAGCAGTACTTC. The full variable domain, in which reference TRBV18 and TRBJ2-7 provide the parts outside the CDR3, is NAGVMQNPRHLVRRRGQEARLRCSPMKGHSHVYWYRQLPEEGLKFMVYLQKENIIDESGMPKERFSAEFPKEGPSILRIQQVVRGDSAAYFCASSPQTGGSEQYFGPGTRLTVT.

This clone was seen only once. J is TRBJ2-2 and V is TRBV4-2, with 7 bases lining up with TRBD2. CDR3 length: 17 amino acids. Germline V CDR1 and CDR2: LGHNA, YNFKEQ. V was pared by 0 bases and J by 0 bases, with 4 bases of the junction left unmatched. The CDR3 region is CASSQDVAGANTGELFF. The CDR3, as DNA: TGTGCCAGCAGCCAAGATGTGGCGGGGGCGAACACCGGGGAGCTGTTTTTT.

The chain combines TRBV27 with TRBJ2-2, with D maybe TRBD2 (5 bases). The CDR3 totals 17 residues. Germline values: CDR1 MNHEY, CDR2 SMNVEV (reference sequence). Trimming stripped 3 bases from V and 5 bases from J, with 19 bases between. The CDR3 reads CASSFTTGRRRTGELFF. The CDR3 DNA follows: TGTGCCAGCAGTTTCACCACCGGCCGCCGGAGGACCGGGGAGCTGTTTTTT.